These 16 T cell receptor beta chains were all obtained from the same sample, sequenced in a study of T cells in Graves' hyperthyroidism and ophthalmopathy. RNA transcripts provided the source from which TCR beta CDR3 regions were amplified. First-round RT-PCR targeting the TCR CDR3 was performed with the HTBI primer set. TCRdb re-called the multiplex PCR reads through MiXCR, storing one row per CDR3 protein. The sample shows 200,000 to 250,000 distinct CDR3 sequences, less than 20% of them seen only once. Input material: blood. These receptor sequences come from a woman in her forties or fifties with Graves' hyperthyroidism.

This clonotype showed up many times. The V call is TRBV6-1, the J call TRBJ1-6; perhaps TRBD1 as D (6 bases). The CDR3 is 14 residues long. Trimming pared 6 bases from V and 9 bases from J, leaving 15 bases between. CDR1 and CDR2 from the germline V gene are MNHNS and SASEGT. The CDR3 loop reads CASRRTIQGSPLHF. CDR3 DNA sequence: TGTGCCAGCAGAAGGACCATACAGGGTTCACCCCTCCACTTT.

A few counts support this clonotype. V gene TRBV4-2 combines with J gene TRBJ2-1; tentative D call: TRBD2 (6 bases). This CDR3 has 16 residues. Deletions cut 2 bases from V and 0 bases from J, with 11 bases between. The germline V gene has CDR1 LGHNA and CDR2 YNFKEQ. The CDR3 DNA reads TGTGCCAGCAGCCAATTGTTGCGGGGCTCCTACAATGAGCAGTTCTTC. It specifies CASSQLLRGSYNEQFF.

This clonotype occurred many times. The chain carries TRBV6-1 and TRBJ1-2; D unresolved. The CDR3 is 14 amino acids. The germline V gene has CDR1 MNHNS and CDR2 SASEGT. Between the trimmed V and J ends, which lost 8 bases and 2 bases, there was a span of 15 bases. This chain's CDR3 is CASRKAASNYGYTF. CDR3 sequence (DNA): TGTGCCAGCCGCAAAGCGGCCAGCAACTATGGCTACACCTTC.

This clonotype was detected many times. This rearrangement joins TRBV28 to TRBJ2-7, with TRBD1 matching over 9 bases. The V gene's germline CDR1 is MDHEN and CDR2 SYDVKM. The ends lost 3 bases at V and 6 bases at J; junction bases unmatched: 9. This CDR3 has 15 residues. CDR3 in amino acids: CASSFPGTGLGEQYF. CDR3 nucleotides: TGTGCCAGCAGTTTTCCGGGGACAGGGCTGGGCGAGCAGTACTTC.

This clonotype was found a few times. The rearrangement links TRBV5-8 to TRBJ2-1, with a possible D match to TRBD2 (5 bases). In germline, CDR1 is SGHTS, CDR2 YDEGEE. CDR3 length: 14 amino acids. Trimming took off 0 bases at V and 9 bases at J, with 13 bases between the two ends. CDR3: CASSLALAEAEQFF. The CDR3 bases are TGTGCCAGCAGCTTGGCTCTAGCCGAGGCTGAGCAGTTCTTC.

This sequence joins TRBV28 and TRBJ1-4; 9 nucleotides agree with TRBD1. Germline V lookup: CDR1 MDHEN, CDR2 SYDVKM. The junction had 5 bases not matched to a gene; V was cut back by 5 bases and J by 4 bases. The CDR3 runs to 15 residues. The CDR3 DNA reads TGTGCCAGCAGTCCCCCGACAGGGGGTAATGAAAAACTGTTTTTT. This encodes CASSPPTGGNEKLFF.

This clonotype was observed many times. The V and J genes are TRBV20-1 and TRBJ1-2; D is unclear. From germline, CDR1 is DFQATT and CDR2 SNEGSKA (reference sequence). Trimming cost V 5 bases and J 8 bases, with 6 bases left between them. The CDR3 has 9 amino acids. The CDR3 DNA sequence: TGCAGTGCTGGATCGGGCTACACCTTC. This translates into CSAGSGYTF.

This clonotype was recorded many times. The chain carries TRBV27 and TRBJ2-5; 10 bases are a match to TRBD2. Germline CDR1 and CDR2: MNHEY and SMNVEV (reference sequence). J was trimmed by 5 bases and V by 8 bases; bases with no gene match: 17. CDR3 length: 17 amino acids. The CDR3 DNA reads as TGTGCCAGCCGATTCCTAACTAAAGCGGGAGGGGCGGAGACCCAGTACTTC. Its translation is CASRFLTKAGGAETQYF.

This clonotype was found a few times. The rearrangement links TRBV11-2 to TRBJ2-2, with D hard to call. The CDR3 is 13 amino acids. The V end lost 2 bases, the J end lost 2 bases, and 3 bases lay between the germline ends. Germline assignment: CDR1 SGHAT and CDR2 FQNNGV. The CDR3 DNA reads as TGTGCCAGCAGCTTACAAAACACCGGGGAGCTGTTTTTT. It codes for CASSLQNTGELFF.

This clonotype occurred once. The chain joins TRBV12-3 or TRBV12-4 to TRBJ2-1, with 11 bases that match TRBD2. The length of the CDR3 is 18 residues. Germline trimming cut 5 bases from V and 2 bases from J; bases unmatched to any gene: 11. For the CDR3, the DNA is TGTGCCAGCAGTCCCCGTGCTAGCGGGAGGAGTCCCTACAATGAGCAGTTCTTC. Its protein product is CASSPRASGRSPYNEQFF.

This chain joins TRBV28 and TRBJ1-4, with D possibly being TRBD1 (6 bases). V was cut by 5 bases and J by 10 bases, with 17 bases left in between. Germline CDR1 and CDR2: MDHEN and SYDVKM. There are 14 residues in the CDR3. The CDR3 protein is CASSRGAREVKLFF. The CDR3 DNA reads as TGTGCCAGCAGTAGGGGGGCGCGGGAGGTAAAACTGTTTTTT.

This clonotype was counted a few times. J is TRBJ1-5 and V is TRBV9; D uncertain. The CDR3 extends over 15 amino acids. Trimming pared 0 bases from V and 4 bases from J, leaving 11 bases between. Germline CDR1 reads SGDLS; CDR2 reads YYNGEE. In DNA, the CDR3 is TGTGCCAGCAGCGTAGCAGGAGATTGGAATCAGCCCCAGCATTTT. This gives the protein CASSVAGDWNQPQHF.

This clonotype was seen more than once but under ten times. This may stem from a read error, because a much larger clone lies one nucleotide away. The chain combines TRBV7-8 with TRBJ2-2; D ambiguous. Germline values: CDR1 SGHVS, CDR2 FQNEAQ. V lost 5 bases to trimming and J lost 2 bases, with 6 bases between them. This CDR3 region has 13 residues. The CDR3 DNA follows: TGTGCCAGCAGCCCCTACAACACCGGGGAGCTGTTTTTT. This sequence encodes CASSPYNTGELFF.

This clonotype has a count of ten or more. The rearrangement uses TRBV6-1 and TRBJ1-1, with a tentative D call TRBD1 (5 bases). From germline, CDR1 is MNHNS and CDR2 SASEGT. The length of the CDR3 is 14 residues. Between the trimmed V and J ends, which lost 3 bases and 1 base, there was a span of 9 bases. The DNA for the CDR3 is TGTGCCAGCAGTGAGGTACAGGCGAACACTGAAGCTTTCTTT. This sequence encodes CASSEVQANTEAFF.

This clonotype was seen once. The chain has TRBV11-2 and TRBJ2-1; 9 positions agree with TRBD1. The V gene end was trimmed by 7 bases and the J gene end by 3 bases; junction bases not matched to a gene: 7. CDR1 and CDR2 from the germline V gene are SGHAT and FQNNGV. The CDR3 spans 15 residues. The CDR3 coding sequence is TGTGCCAGCAATCCGGGACAGGGAGGCTACAATGAGCAGTTCTTC. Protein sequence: CASNPGQGGYNEQFF.

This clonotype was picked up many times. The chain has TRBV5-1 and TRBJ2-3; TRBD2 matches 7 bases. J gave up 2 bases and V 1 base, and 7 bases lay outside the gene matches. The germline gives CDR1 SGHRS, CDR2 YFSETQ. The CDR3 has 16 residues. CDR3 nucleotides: TGCGCCAGCAGCTTGTCTAGCGGAATTAACACAGATACGCAGTATTTT. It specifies CASSLSSGINTDTQYF.